This paragraph reports one TCR beta chain. The sample holds many counts of this clonotype. There is no known antigen for this receptor. Per-base qualities were not stored, and no clone one base away is much larger. The protocol used for the library was RACE. The run used a NextSeq 500. During library preparation, unique molecular identifiers were attached to individual cDNA molecules so that TCRs could be counted in a quantitative, reproducible way. For every blood RNA sample, sequencing covered both the TCR alpha and TCR beta chains. The published analysis was carried out like this. The median number of TCRs per sample was around 96,000, ranging from roughly 20,000 to 700,000. V, J and CDR3 annotation of the TCR reads was carried out using the Decombinator software suite. For PS versus PT1 abundance plots, all samples were subsampled to the same number of TCRs (28,000). Expanded TCRs were defined as absent before sensitization and observed at least eight times at the 2-week time point. Clones were called with MiXCR by TCRdb after fastp trimmed the public reads at Q25, and only in-frame beta chains were retained. For every CDR3 protein sequence, its rows merge into one entry that carries the most common genes and DNA. These V and J calls derive from TCRdb rather than the authors' analysis. This sample has approximately 50,000 distinct CDR3 sequences in its table, and 9.9% of those were observed once. The ten largest clones capture 16% of the sample.

The intended sense of this specimen's time point label: patch test 3, about 24 weeks after DPC sensitization. What this sample's treatment or condition label stands for: therapeutic diphenylcyclopropenone sensitization with weekly scalp DPC. At every patch-test visit, the blood draw took place before the patch test was put on. Patients were considered eligible if aged 18 to 70, diagnosed with alopecia and deemed suitable for DPC therapy, and patients were excluded if pregnant. Total RNA was extracted from unfractionated whole blood collected in Tempus Blood RNA tubes. The source of the sample is a study of human T cells and chemical hapten exposure (dated by TCRdb to the early 2020s). About the full investigation: For sensitization, 2% DPC in acetone was applied to an approximately 2 cm by approximately 2 cm area of upper inner arm skin. Throughout the roughly 23-week study period, patients were also given weekly therapeutic DPC doses on the scalp. Patch testing was done on the upper back using Finn chambers containing 0.01% DPC, and results were scored after 6 days according to International Contact Dermatitis Research Group standards. The mostly female patient cohort included alopecia areata with under or over 50% scalp involvement, alopecia totalis and alopecia universalis. Libraries were combined into a pool for sequencing, and differences in TCR yield between samples came mainly from small differences in library volumes within the pool. The study tracked peripheral blood TCR repertoire changes in vivo during primary and secondary sensitization to the hapten diphenylcyclopropenone (DPC) in alopecia patients. Blood samples were taken from patients before sensitization (week 0) and then at 2, 6 and about 24 weeks after DPC sensitization. About 27 alopecia patients gave blood for TCR sequencing at one to four time points (pre-sensitization, 2, 6 and 24 weeks). Paper-wide results and their limitations: Patch test score correlated positively with the number of PT1 expanded TCRs, reaching significance at thresholds 8, 16 and 32 but not at 4. Expanded TCRs formed significantly more large CDR3 similarity clusters than pre-sensitization or healthy control sets, consistent with antigen-driven responses. The number of TCRs above 1 in 1000 frequency did not change with DPC sensitization; there was no evidence of global repertoire structure alterations. Repeated subsampling changed both the strength of the expansion versus patch-test correlation and the threshold at which the correlation became significant. Because every patient had alopecia, a presumed autoimmune disease, the patients' immune response might differ from that of healthy individuals.

V is pared back by 4 bases and J by 2 bases, with 9 bases lying between the germline termini. The CDR3 starts with the cysteine, ends with the phenylalanine, and has 14 residues. CDR3 DNA is the only sequence kept; it has 42 bases, read in frame from the first base. For CDR1 and CDR2, the germline V gene lists MNHEY and SVGEGT. The chain employs TRBV6-2 or TRBV6-3 and TRBJ2-1; TRBD2 is a possible D gene, resting on 5 matching bases. The sample consisted of whole blood, taken in connection with sensitization to the hapten diphenylcyclopropenone (DPC). This TCR derives from a woman in her thirties or forties with alopecia areata. Some clones in this sample may be carry-over from other donors' samples. This receptor has the CDR3 CASSWGDPYNEQFF. The sequence in DNA is TGTGCCAGCAGTTGGGGAGACCCCTACAATGAGCAGTTCTTC.